This is a list of T cell receptor beta chains from one sample in a study of T cell changes during pregnancy in multiple sclerosis. The data were produced by immunoSEQ multiplex PCR, yet TCRdb's version contains in-frame clones alone and is incomplete. This table holds 68,000 or so clones, roughly 89% found once. The specimen was peripheral blood, collected in the second trimester of pregnancy. The receptor set was obtained from a female donor with multiple sclerosis, enrolled in a pregnancy study. The conserved cysteine and the conserved F or W are not part of the CDR3 here.

V: TRBV4-2
J: TRBJ1-1
CDR3: ASRNAGRETEAF

V: TRBV7-9
J: TRBJ1-5
CDR3: ASSRVLTGGSNQPQH

V: TRBV5-1
J: TRBJ1-2
CDR3: ASRRDRVVYGYT

V: TRBV5-1
J: TRBJ2-5
CDR3: ASSLRGRQETQY

V: TRBV5-4
J: TRBJ1-1
CDR3: ASSYRDTNTEAF

V: TRBV15
J: TRBJ1-2
CDR3: ATSREAGRIANYGYT

V: TRBV19
J: TRBJ1-2
CDR3: ASSILETGTYGYT

V: TRBV6-5
J: TRBJ1-5
CDR3: ASSYRDRYQPQH

V: TRBV19
J: TRBJ1-2
CDR3: ASSILVPGGYGYT

V: TRBV11-1
J: TRBJ2-7
CDR3: ASSPRQGENEQY

V: TRBV9
J: TRBJ1-6
CDR3: ASSVGGTDNSPLH

V: TRBV5-1
J: TRBJ2-5
CDR3: ASSLGQSYQETQY

V: TRBV14
J: TRBJ2-3
CDR3: ASSQGARGDTQY

V: TRBV9
J: TRBJ2-3
CDR3: ASNRGLAGLADTQY

V: TRBV10-2
J: TRBJ1-1
CDR3: ASSEWDRAWEAF

V: TRBV7-8
J: TRBJ2-7
CDR3: ASSFVERGPYEQY

V: TRBV6-6
J: TRBJ2-7
CDR3: ASSYERGSPSYEQY

V: TRBV4-1
J: TRBJ1-1
CDR3: ASSHGGLNTEAF